These 17 T cell receptor beta chains were sequenced from one sample in a study of control samples from healthy donors and cancer patients. Clones were sequenced by immunoSEQ multiplex PCR, and TCRdb holds only the in-frame ones, with some missing. Of roughly 200,000 clones listed, approximately 95% are singletons. The specimen sequenced was blood. The receptor set was obtained from a man aged 18 to 29 in good health.

This chain joins TRBV19 and TRBJ1-4; D might be TRBD1 (5 bases). CDR3 length equals 13 residues. V was trimmed by 5 bases and J by 8 bases, leaving 12 bases between them. In germline, CDR1 is LNHDA, CDR2 SQIVND (reference sequence). The CDR3 DNA follows: TGTGCCAGTAGTGGGGAGGGGCGAGAAAAACTGTTTTTT. Residues: CASSGEGREKLFF. Full variable domain (rest looked up from reference TRBV19 and TRBJ1-4): DGGITQSPKYLFRKEGQNVTLSCEQNLNHDAMYWYRQDPGQGLRLIYYSQIVNDFQKGDIAEGYSVSREKKESFPLTVTSAQKNPTAFYLCASSGEGREKLFFGSGTQLSVL.

The chain has TRBV6-1 and TRBJ2-1; TRBD2 is a possible D gene (6 bases). The V end lost 3 bases, the J end lost 0 bases, and 9 bases lay between the germline ends. The CDR3 has 15 amino acids. Germline V lookup: CDR1 MNHNS, CDR2 SASEGT. The CDR3 nucleotides are TGTGCCAGCAGTGATAGCGGACTCTCCTACAATGAGCAGTTCTTC. Encoded protein: CASSDSGLSYNEQFF.

The chain links TRBV6-5 to TRBJ1-2, with D maybe TRBD1 (6 bases). The CDR3 contains 14 residues. Trimming stripped 7 bases from V and 4 bases from J, with 16 bases between. Germline CDR1 reads MNHEY; CDR2 reads SVGAGI. CDR3 in amino acids: CASKTGADSYGYTF. The DNA for the CDR3 is TGTGCCAGCAAGACAGGAGCCGACTCCTATGGCTACACCTTC.

The chain has TRBV2 and TRBJ1-1; TRBD1 might be the D (5 bases). The V gene lost 6 bases and the J gene lost 4 bases, with 12 bases spanning the gap. Per the germline V gene, CDR1 is SNHLY and CDR2 is FYNNEI. The CDR3 covers 13 residues. The CDR3 DNA follows: TGTGCCAGCAGAGGCAGGGCCGCCACTGAAGCTTTCTTT. This translates into CASRGRAATEAFF.

The V call is TRBV24-1, the J call TRBJ1-1; 8 bases are a match to TRBD1. The CDR3 extends over 14 amino acids. Germline V gives CDR1 KGHDR, CDR2 SFDVKD. With V trimmed by 2 bases and J by 11 bases, 9 bases remained unmatched. Written as DNA, the CDR3 is TGTGCCACCAGTGATTCAGCGACAGGGGAGGGGGCTTTCTTT. Its translation is CATSDSATGEGAFF.

The V call is TRBV6-5, the J call TRBJ2-7, with 10 positions matching TRBD1. The CDR3 sequence is 15 residues long. CDR1 MNHEY and CDR2 SVGAGI come from the germline V gene. J gave up 0 bases and V 5 bases, and 4 bases lay outside the gene matches. The CDR3 reads CASSLGQGGSYEQYF. CDR3 nucleotides: TGTGCCAGCAGTCTCGGACAGGGGGGCTCCTACGAGCAGTACTTC.

V is TRBV6-5 and J is TRBJ2-7; no clear D gene. The CDR3 covers 14 residues. From germline, CDR1 is MNHEY and CDR2 SVGAGI. Trimming took 11 bases from V and 2 from J, leaving 19 bases between them. The CDR3 here is CAWLGLNLAYEQYF. The DNA for the CDR3 is TGTGCCTGGTTAGGTCTTAACTTGGCCTACGAGCAGTACTTC.

V gene TRBV3-1 (or the pseudogene TRBV3-2) combines with J gene TRBJ2-3; no clear D gene. The germline CDR1 and CDR2 sequences are LGHDT and YNNKEL (reference sequence). The V and J ends lost 4 bases and 0 bases respectively, with 8 bases between them. The CDR3 spans 14 residues. The CDR3 sequence: CASSPQTSTDTQYF. The CDR3 bases are TGTGCCAGCAGCCCCCAAACAAGCACAGATACGCAGTATTTT.

The chain links TRBV6-5 to TRBJ2-7; 8 bases are shared with TRBD1. Germline V gene lookup returns CDR1 MNHEY and CDR2 SVGAGI. Trimming at V came to 0 bases and at J to 6 bases, leaving 1 base not matched to a gene. CDR3 size: 13 residues. The CDR3 DNA sequence: TGTGCCAGCAGTTACTCGACAGGGGCCGAGCAGTACTTC. It encodes CASSYSTGAEQYF.

The V and J genes are TRBV2 and TRBJ1-5; D unclear. V was shortened by 6 bases and J by 2 bases, with 5 bases between the two germline ends. This CDR3 contains 12 residues. Germline V CDR1 and CDR2: SNHLY, FYNNEI. CDR3 sequence (DNA): TGTGCCAGCAGGGGCGGCAATCAGCCCCAGCATTTT. Protein sequence: CASRGGNQPQHF.

The V call is TRBV7-9, the J call TRBJ1-3; D is undetermined. This CDR3 spans 18 amino acids. CDR1 is SEHNR, CDR2 FQNEAQ, per germline (reference sequence). Trimming removed 5 bases at V and 0 bases at J, with 20 bases between. The CDR3 nucleotides read TGTGCCAGCAGCCGGTCGTTTGGCACAGCGAGCTCTGGAAACACCATATATTTT. This translates into CASSRSFGTASSGNTIYF. The full variable domain, completed using reference TRBV7-9 and TRBJ1-3, is DTGVSQNPRHKITKRGQNVTFRCDPISEHNRLYWYRQTLGQGPEFLTYFQNEAQLEKSRLLSDRFSAERPKGSFSTLEIQRTEQGDSAMYLCASSRSFGTASSGNTIYFGEGSWLTVV.

The genes are TRBV6-4 and TRBJ2-3; 9 bases line up with TRBD1. V was pared by 9 bases and J by 5 bases, with 3 bases of the junction left unmatched. CDR1 is MRHNA and CDR2 is SNTAGT in the germline V gene. The CDR3 totals 12 residues. The CDR3 loop reads CARDRGGDTQYF. For the CDR3, the DNA is TGTGCCAGGGACAGGGGAGGAGATACGCAGTATTTT.

This clone appeared a single time. This chain uses TRBV4-1 with TRBJ1-4; D is unclear. Trimming cost V 0 bases and J 1 base, with 9 bases left between them. The CDR3 is 16 amino acids. Germline V lookup: CDR1 MGHRA, CDR2 YSYEKL. DNA of the CDR3: TGCGCCAGCAGCCAAGAACCCCGGGGAACTAATGAAAAACTGTTTTTT. It yields the protein CASSQEPRGTNEKLFF.

This chain uses TRBV24-1 with TRBJ1-2; D is perhaps TRBD1 (5 bases). This CDR3 comprises 13 residues. CDR1 and CDR2 from the germline V gene are KGHDR and SFDVKD. V was trimmed by 4 bases and J by 6 bases, leaving 11 bases between them. Here the CDR3 reads CATSDRQSNGYTF. Here the CDR3 DNA reads TGTGCCACCAGTGACCGACAGTCTAATGGCTACACCTTC.

The chain is built from TRBV12-3 or TRBV12-4 and TRBJ2-3; D remains unclear. Trimming took off 4 bases at V and 6 bases at J, with 2 bases between the two ends. The length of the CDR3 is 10 residues. In DNA form, the CDR3 reads TGTGCCAGCAGTTGGGATACGCAGTATTTT. Translating it yields CASSWDTQYF.

This clone was found once. This rearrangement joins TRBV6-1 to TRBJ2-4; D is perhaps TRBD1 or TRBD2 (6 bases each). The CDR3 length is 14 residues. CDR1 is MNHNS, CDR2 SASEGT, per germline. The germline V and J ends were trimmed by 3 bases and 8 bases, with 14 bases remaining between them. CDR3 region: CASSEEGVWDIQYF. The CDR3 DNA reads as TGTGCCAGCAGTGAGGAGGGGGTATGGGACATTCAGTACTTC.

The J gene is TRBJ1-2, the V gene TRBV6-5; 7 positions match TRBD1. Losses at the gene ends were 8 bases for V and 1 base for J; bases not matched to a gene: 10. The CDR3 extends over 15 amino acids. The germline gives CDR1 MNHEY, CDR2 SVGAGI. The CDR3 DNA is TGTGCCAGCTACCAACAGGGGACTTTTAACTATGGCTACACCTTC. Its translation: CASYQQGTFNYGYTF.